This T cell receptor (beta chain) was retrieved from a study of identical twins. General study findings and limits: Out-of-frame beta chain sequences displayed weaker excess sharing between twins.

Worth noting for this clonotype: Its cognate antigen is unknown.

A universal primer binding site was introduced by template switching. The final cDNA contained unique molecular identifiers. TCRdb re-derived calls from the 5' RACE reads in MiXCR, one entry per CDR3 protein. The table lists 450,000 or so distinct CDR3 sequences, around 15% of them singletons. Germline V gene lookup returns CDR1 SGHAT and CDR2 FQDESV (reference sequence). The CDR3 has 17 residues. Trimming pared 1 base from V and 6 bases from J, leaving 16 bases between. This sample was also put to use in a study of yellow fever vaccine responses in identical twins.

The V and J genes are TRBV11-1 and TRBJ1-6; D uncertain. Sequencing used CD4+ T cells sorted from blood. The receptor's source is a woman between 18 and 29 years old in good health. The CDR3 loop is CASSLEPPQPGNSPLHF. The DNA of the CDR3 is TGTGCCAGCAGCTTAGAGCCCCCGCAGCCGGGTAATTCACCCCTCCACTTT.